These 24 T cell receptor beta chains share one sample of origin, sequenced in a study of metastatic and nonmetastatic thyroid tumors. Using MiXCR, TCRdb re-called clones from the PCR reads. Of over 8,500 clones listed, approximately 24% are singletons. Not a single patient had been given any form of treatment at any point before undergoing thyroid surgery. Sequencing used tumor tissue. The receptors were sampled from a female donor with papillary thyroid cancer or a benign thyroid nodule (not recorded which). Some clones in this sample may be carry-over from other donors' samples.

The chain joins TRBV4-3 to TRBJ1-2; perhaps TRBD1 as D (5 bases). This CDR3 has 15 amino acids. Trimming left V 2 bases short and J 5 bases short, with 15 bases between. Germline values: CDR1 LGHNA, CDR2 YSLEER. CDR3 protein: CASSQFPGGVYGYTF. Here the CDR3 DNA reads TGCGCCAGCAGCCAATTCCCCGGGGGGGTTTATGGCTACACCTTC.

The chain has TRBV20-1 and TRBJ2-1; the match to TRBD2 covers 8 bases. The CDR3 contains 15 residues. CDR1 is DFQATT, CDR2 SNEGSKA, per germline (reference sequence). The V and J ends lost 6 bases and 3 bases, in that order; junction bases with no gene match: 10. In DNA form, the CDR3 reads TGCAGTGCCGTATGGCTAGCGGGTATCTACAATGAGCAGTTCTTC. Translated: CSAVWLAGIYNEQFF.

The rearrangement uses TRBV6-6 and TRBJ1-6; unclear D gene. V lost 6 bases to trimming and J lost 1 base, with 19 bases between them. This CDR3 has 18 amino acids. Germline V gene lookup returns CDR1 MNHNY and CDR2 SVGAGI (reference sequence). This CDR3 reads CASRNREIIVSYNSPLHF. In DNA form, the CDR3 reads TGTGCCAGCAGAAACCGGGAAATTATAGTGTCCTATAATTCACCCCTCCACTTT.

This clone turned up a few times. The V and J genes are TRBV12-5 and TRBJ2-7; D is perhaps TRBD1 (6 bases). The germline V and J ends were trimmed by 6 bases and 3 bases, with 9 bases remaining between them. CDR1 LGHNT and CDR2 FRNRAP come from the germline V gene. The CDR3 runs 12 residues. The CDR3 DNA reads as TGTGCTAGTGGAAGGACAGACTACGAGCAGTACTTC. Translation gives CASGRTDYEQYF.

The table lists this clone with a count of one. This chain joins TRBV11-2 and TRBJ1-1; D gene uncertain. CDR3 size: 13 residues. The ends were cut back, 3 bases at V and 1 base at J, with 6 bases in the middle. The germline gives CDR1 SGHAT, CDR2 FQNNGV. CDR3 region: CASSLKRNTEAFF. The CDR3 bases are TGTGCCAGCAGCTTGAAGAGGAACACTGAAGCTTTCTTT.

This chain connects TRBV6-1 to TRBJ2-7; 9 bases line up with TRBD2. Germline V gene lookup returns CDR1 MNHNS and CDR2 SASEGT. J gave up 2 bases and V 2 bases, and 10 bases lay outside the gene matches. The CDR3 loop spans 17 amino acids. The CDR3 loop is CASSEYPISSGTYEQYF. The CDR3 region has the DNA TGTGCCAGCAGTGAATACCCCATCTCTAGCGGGACCTACGAGCAGTACTTC.

The V gene is TRBV28, the J gene TRBJ2-7; maybe TRBD1 (6 bases). CDR3 length equals 14 residues. V gave up 4 bases and J gave up 3 bases, with 13 bases separating them. Germline loops: CDR1 MDHEN, CDR2 SYDVKM. CDR3 nucleotides: TGTGCCAGCAGTTCGTCGGACAGTCACTACGAGCAGTACTTC. Translated, it gives CASSSSDSHYEQYF.

The gene calls are TRBV7-2 and TRBJ2-5, with D hard to call. The germline V and J ends were trimmed by 1 base and 5 bases, with 5 bases remaining between them. Germline CDR1 is SGHTA and CDR2 is FQGNSA. The CDR3 spans 12 residues. The CDR3 DNA reads as TGTGCCAGCAGCTTAGATAGGGAGACCCAGTACTTC. It encodes CASSLDRETQYF.

Within the sample, this clone is medium-sized. V is TRBV10-2 and J is TRBJ2-3; D gene uncertain. Germline V lookup: CDR1 WSHSY, CDR2 SAAADI. Trimming took 7 bases from V and 0 from J, leaving 5 bases between them. The CDR3 is 12 amino acids. CDR3 sequence reads: CASTHSTDTQYF. The CDR3 coding sequence is TGCGCCAGCACACACAGCACAGATACGCAGTATTTT.

The gene calls are TRBV12-3 or TRBV12-4 and TRBJ2-7; TRBD2 agrees at 8 bases. V dropped 3 bases and J dropped 6; count of bases not matched to a gene: 19. The CDR3 is made up of 18 amino acids. The CDR3 nucleotides read TGTGCCAGCAGTTTGGCCGGGGGGGGCCGTCAGGGAAATCCCGAGCAGTACTTC. Protein sequence: CASSLAGGGRQGNPEQYF.

The chain couples TRBV6-6 to TRBJ1-1; 7 positions match TRBD1. Germline V gene data show CDR1 as MNHNY and CDR2 as SVGAGI (reference sequence). Trimming at V came to 1 base and at J to 4 bases, leaving 9 bases not matched to a gene. The CDR3 extends over 16 amino acids. This CDR3 reads CASSYLTGPGGTEAFF. The CDR3 DNA sequence: TGTGCCAGCAGTTACTTGACAGGGCCCGGGGGCACTGAAGCTTTCTTT.

The chain joins TRBV7-3 to TRBJ1-2; 11 nucleotides align to TRBD1. The CDR3 contains 14 residues. Germline-derived CDR1 and CDR2 are SGHTA and FQGTGA. The J segment lost 3 bases and the V segment lost 3 bases, leaving 0 bases of the junction unmatched. CDR3 loop: CASSLGQGDYGYTF. CDR3 DNA: TGTGCCAGCAGCTTGGGACAGGGGGACTATGGCTACACCTTC.

This clone appeared a few times. The V call is TRBV9, the J call TRBJ2-7, with D possibly being TRBD2 (6 bases). CDR3 length: 14 amino acids. Trimming removed 3 bases from V and 1 base from J, with 11 bases in between. Germline V gene sequence: CDR1 SGDLS, CDR2 YYNGEE. The DNA of the CDR3 is TGTGCCAGCAGCGCTGGCGGGAAGTCCTACGAGCAGTACTTC. Amino acids: CASSAGGKSYEQYF.

The chain carries TRBV6-1 and TRBJ2-7; maybe TRBD2 (5 bases). Germline V gene data show CDR1 as MNHNS and CDR2 as SASEGT. This CDR3 is 13 amino acids long. The ends were cut back, 5 bases at V and 3 bases at J, with 11 bases in the middle. In DNA form, the CDR3 reads TGTGCCAGCAGTACGGGAACAAACTACGAGCAGTACTTC. As protein: CASSTGTNYEQYF.

The rearrangement joins TRBV11-2 to TRBJ1-2, with a weak D call TRBD1 (5 bases). The V end was cut by 10 bases, the J end by 11 bases, with 14 bases between. Per the germline V gene, CDR1 is SGHAT and CDR2 is FQNNGV. This CDR3 contains 10 residues. CDR3 coding DNA: TGTGCCACAGGGTCCCGTGGGTACACCTTC. Its protein is CATGSRGYTF.

The chain is built from TRBV30 and TRBJ1-5, with D tentatively TRBD1 (5 bases). The CDR3 totals 12 residues. The V gene lost 8 bases and the J gene lost 7 bases, with 15 bases spanning the gap. Germline CDR1 is GTSNPN and CDR2 is SVGIG (reference sequence). DNA for the CDR3: TGTGCCCTCCGGCAGGGTGCCCAGCCCCAGCATTTT. It specifies CALRQGAQPQHF.

By sample share, this clone is large. The chain's CDR3 is CASSLLAGSYEQYF. The DNA of the CDR3 is TGTGCCAGCAGCTTACTAGCGGGCTCCTACGAGCAGTACTTC. The genes are TRBV7-8 and TRBJ2-7, with 8 positions matching TRBD2. Per the germline V gene, CDR1 is SGHVS and CDR2 is FQNEAQ. CDR3 length: 14 amino acids. V lost 2 bases and J lost 0; bases outside the gene matches: 0.

This chain uses TRBV12-3 or TRBV12-4 with TRBJ1-2; perhaps TRBD1 as D (5 bases). V shed 3 bases and J shed 8 bases, with 10 bases lying between them. The CDR3 runs 12 residues. Written as DNA, the CDR3 is TGTGCCAGCAGTTTGGGGGGAGTCGGCTACACCTTC. Translation gives CASSLGGVGYTF.

The chain is built from TRBV6-2 or TRBV6-3 and TRBJ1-5; 8 bases are shared with TRBD1. The CDR3 contains 15 residues. The V gene's germline CDR1 is MNHEY and CDR2 SVGEGT. The V gene end was trimmed by 2 bases and the J gene end by 4 bases; junction bases not matched to a gene: 4. Here the CDR3 DNA reads TGTGCCAGCAGTTACCCGGACAGGGTTAATCAGCCCCAGCATTTT. This codes for CASSYPDRVNQPQHF.

This clone was detected a few times. The V and J genes are TRBV6-1 and TRBJ1-1, with 7 nucleotides matching TRBD1. This CDR3 has 16 amino acids. Germline V CDR1 and CDR2: MNHNS, SASEGT. With V trimmed by 4 bases and J by 3 bases, 11 bases remained unmatched. CDR3 protein: CASSGDSTSLDTEAFF. The CDR3 DNA follows: TGTGCCAGCAGTGGGGACAGCACCTCGCTAGACACTGAAGCTTTCTTT.

V usage is TRBV20-1 and J usage is TRBJ1-2; D gene ambiguous. The ends were cut back, 0 bases at V and 4 bases at J, with 12 bases in the middle. This CDR3 spans 14 amino acids. Germline V gene data show CDR1 as DFQATT and CDR2 as SNEGSKA (reference sequence). CDR3 amino acids: CSARDPASFYGYTF. In DNA, the CDR3 is TGCAGTGCTAGAGATCCGGCCAGCTTCTATGGCTACACCTTC.

Written as DNA, the CDR3 is TGTGCCAGCAGCGAAATGGTAGGAGCCGTGGGGCTGTTTTTT. It specifies CASSEMVGAVGLFF. This sequence joins TRBV3-1 and TRBJ2-2; D is uncertain. CDR1 is LGHDT and CDR2 is YNNKEL in the germline V gene (reference sequence). The CDR3 contains 14 residues. V shed 5 bases and J shed 13 bases, with 20 bases lying between them.

This clone occurred once. The gene calls are TRBV11-2 and TRBJ1-2, with no clear D. Germline V lookup: CDR1 SGHAT, CDR2 FQNNGV. V lost 7 bases, J lost 7 bases, and 16 bases lay in between. The CDR3 has 13 amino acids. The CDR3 spells CASIPLGRGGYTF. CDR3 bases: TGTGCCAGCATCCCGCTAGGGCGAGGTGGCTACACCTTC.

This clone is medium-sized. J is TRBJ2-3 and V is TRBV6-2 or TRBV6-3; 7 nucleotides line up with TRBD1. The CDR3 totals 14 residues. J gave up 3 bases and V 6 bases, and 6 bases lay outside the gene matches. Germline V gene data show CDR1 as MNHEY and CDR2 as SVGEGT. CDR3 nucleotides: TGTGCCAGCAGGCTCCAGGGGGAGACAGATACGCAGTATTTT. It specifies CASRLQGETDTQYF.